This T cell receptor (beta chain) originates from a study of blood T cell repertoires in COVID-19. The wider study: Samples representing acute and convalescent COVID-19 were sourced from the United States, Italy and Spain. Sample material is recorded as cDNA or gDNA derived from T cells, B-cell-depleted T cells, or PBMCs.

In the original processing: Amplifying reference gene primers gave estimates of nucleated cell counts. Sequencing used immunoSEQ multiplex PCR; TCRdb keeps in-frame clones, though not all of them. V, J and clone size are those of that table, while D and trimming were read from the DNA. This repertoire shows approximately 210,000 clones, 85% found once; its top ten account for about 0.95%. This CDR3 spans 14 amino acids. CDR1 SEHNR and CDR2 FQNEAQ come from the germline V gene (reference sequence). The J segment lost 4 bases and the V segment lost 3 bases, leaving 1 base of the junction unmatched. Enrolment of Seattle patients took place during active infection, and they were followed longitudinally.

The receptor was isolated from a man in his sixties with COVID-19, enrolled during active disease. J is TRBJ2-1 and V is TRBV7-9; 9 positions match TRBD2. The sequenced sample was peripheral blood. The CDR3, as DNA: TGTGCCAGCAGCTTTGCGGGAGGGTACAATGAGCAGTTCTTC. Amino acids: CASSFAGGYNEQFF.